These 23 T cell receptor beta chains originate from one sample sequenced in a study of cytomegalovirus exposure and HLA in healthy donors. Vbeta (60) and Jbeta (13) primers were used in the PCR. TCRdb's copy holds only in-frame clones and misses some; the assay was immunoSEQ multiplex PCR. The sample has around 100,000 clones; about 80% are singletons. The sequenced sample was PBMCs. All receptors derive from a woman in her 30s in good health and CMV-seropositive.

V is TRBV6-5 and J is TRBJ2-7; 12 bases are a match to TRBD1. In germline, CDR1 is MNHEY, CDR2 SVGAGI. This CDR3 region has 14 residues. The trim removed 8 bases at V and 9 bases at J, leaving 11 bases unmatched. The CDR3 DNA reads TGTGCCAGCTCCCTAGGGACAGGGGGCGCAGGGCAGTACTTC. Protein sequence: CASSLGTGGAGQYF.

A single count supports this clone. The V gene is TRBV10-3, the J gene TRBJ1-2, with 11 bases matching TRBD1. V gave up 6 bases and J gave up 3 bases; unmatched junction bases: 9. This CDR3 is 16 amino acids long. Germline CDR1 and CDR2: ENHRY and SYGVKD. CDR3 sequence: CAISPFGTGGDYGYTF. The CDR3 coding sequence is TGTGCCATCAGCCCTTTCGGGACAGGGGGAGACTATGGCTACACCTTC.

The chain links TRBV29-1 to TRBJ1-1; 7 bases line up with TRBD1. The trim removed 4 bases at V and 2 bases at J, leaving 7 bases unmatched. Germline CDR1 is SQVTM and CDR2 is ANQGSEA. CDR3 length: 14 amino acids. The DNA of the CDR3 is TGCAGCGTTGTGGAGGACAGGTTAAACACTGAAGCTTTCTTT. Encoded protein: CSVVEDRLNTEAFF.

The genes are TRBV6-4 and TRBJ1-2; TRBD1 agrees at 8 bases. CDR1 is MRHNA and CDR2 is SNTAGT in the germline V gene. This CDR3 region has 13 residues. The trim removed 7 bases at V and 6 bases at J, leaving 7 bases unmatched. The CDR3 protein is CASKVQGADGYTF. The CDR3 DNA follows: TGTGCCAGCAAAGTCCAGGGGGCCGATGGCTACACCTTC.

V usage is TRBV7-2 and J usage is TRBJ1-2; 12 nucleotides line up with TRBD1. The germline gives CDR1 SGHTA, CDR2 FQGNSA. V was pared by 1 base and J by 3 bases, with 9 bases of the junction left unmatched. CDR3 length equals 18 residues. Here the CDR3 DNA reads TGTGCCAGCAGCTTAGGGGGGACAGGGGGCCTTATGGACTATGGCTACACCTTC. Protein product: CASSLGGTGGLMDYGYTF.

This clone was picked up a small number of times. The rearrangement uses TRBV7-2 and TRBJ2-7; no reliable D call. This CDR3 spans 15 amino acids. V shed 0 bases and J shed 0 bases, with 9 bases lying between them. Germline lookup yields CDR1 SGHTA and CDR2 FQGNSA. CDR3 sequence (DNA): TGTGCCAGCAGCTTAGCTGGTTACAGCTCCTACGAGCAGTACTTC. It encodes CASSLAGYSSYEQYF.

The chain has TRBV13 and TRBJ2-3; 7 bases agree with TRBD2. CDR3 size: 15 residues. The V gene's germline CDR1 is PRHDT and CDR2 FYEKMQ (reference sequence). Unmatched junction bases numbered 9, after V lost 1 base and J lost 8 bases. The CDR3 bases are TGTGCCAGCAGCTTAGTTCGGCCGGGGGAGGGTACGCAGTATTTT. Amino acid sequence: CASSLVRPGEGTQYF. Using reference TRBV13 and TRBJ2-3 for the parts outside the CDR3, the full variable domain is AAGVIQSPRHLIKEKRETATLKCYPIPRHDTVYWYQQGPGQDPQFLISFYEKMQSDKGSIPDRFSAQQFSDYHSELNMSSLELGDSALYFCASSLVRPGEGTQYFGPGTRLTVL.

V gene TRBV9 combines with J gene TRBJ2-7; maybe TRBD2 (5 bases). Trimming shortened V by 3 bases and J by 0 bases, and 13 bases separated the two germline ends. Germline V lookup: CDR1 SGDLS, CDR2 YYNGEE. This CDR3 contains 15 residues. CDR3: CASSGGSLLSYEQYF. CDR3 sequence (DNA): TGTGCCAGCAGCGGAGGGTCACTCCTCTCCTACGAGCAGTACTTC.

This clone showed up just a few times. The chain combines TRBV7-9 with TRBJ2-7, with 7 bases identical to TRBD2. The CDR3 totals 13 residues. V lost 7 bases and J lost 2; bases outside the gene matches: 5. CDR1 SEHNR and CDR2 FQNEAQ come from the germline V gene (reference sequence). The CDR3 loop reads CASNPSGTYEQYF. CDR3 bases: TGTGCCAGCAACCCGAGCGGGACCTACGAGCAGTACTTC.

This chain links TRBV9 with TRBJ2-7, with 10 positions matching TRBD1. The CDR3 consists of 16 residues. After removal of 0 bases from V and 2 bases from J, the junction contained 5 bases not matched to a gene. Germline assignment: CDR1 SGDLS and CDR2 YYNGEE. The CDR3 DNA sequence: TGTGCCAGCAGCGTAGTAGCAGGGACAGGGGCCTACGAGCAGTACTTC. Protein: CASSVVAGTGAYEQYF. Complete variable domain (other parts from reference TRBV9 and TRBJ2-7): DSGVTQTPKHLITATGQRVTLRCSPRSGDLSVYWYQQSLDQGLQFLIQYYNGEERAKGNILERFSAQQFPDLHSELNLSSLELGDSALYFCASSVVAGTGAYEQYFGPGTRLTVT.

This rearrangement joins TRBV30 to TRBJ2-7, with D perhaps TRBD1 (5 bases). The CDR3 totals 13 residues. V dropped 5 bases and J dropped 5 bases, with 16 bases sitting between them. Germline V CDR1 and CDR2: GTSNPN, SVGIG (reference sequence). The CDR3 reads CAWDKRQHHEQYF. CDR3 sequence (DNA): TGTGCCTGGGACAAACGACAGCACCACGAGCAGTACTTC.

This clone came up a few times. V is TRBV9 and J is TRBJ1-4; D is ambiguous. V lost 3 bases and J lost 0, with 12 bases in between. Germline V gene lookup returns CDR1 SGDLS and CDR2 YYNGEE. The CDR3 has 16 residues. CDR3 amino acids: CASSADIRPTNEKLFF. CDR3 coding DNA: TGTGCCAGCAGCGCCGACATCCGCCCAACTAATGAAAAACTGTTTTTT. Full variable domain (rest looked up from reference TRBV9 and TRBJ1-4): DSGVTQTPKHLITATGQRVTLRCSPRSGDLSVYWYQQSLDQGLQFLIQYYNGEERAKGNILERFSAQQFPDLHSELNLSSLELGDSALYFCASSADIRPTNEKLFFGSGTQLSVL.

This clone was counted only a few times. V usage is TRBV2 and J usage is TRBJ1-2, with D unresolved. The CDR3 extends over 14 amino acids. The germline V and J ends were trimmed by 2 bases and 5 bases, with 12 bases remaining between them. Per germline, CDR1 SNHLY and CDR2 FYNNEI. The CDR3: CASSETDRRYGYTF. CDR3 DNA sequence: TGTGCCAGCAGTGAAACAGACCGAAGGTATGGCTACACCTTC.

The chain recombines TRBV5-1 with TRBJ1-2; D is possibly TRBD1 (5 bases). The CDR3 runs to 15 residues. The germline CDR1 and CDR2 sequences are SGHRS and YFSETQ. V was trimmed by 0 bases and J by 6 bases, leaving 15 bases between them. The CDR3 coding sequence is TGCGCCAGCAGCTTGGCCTGGGGGACTTCGGATGGCTACACCTTC. It codes for CASSLAWGTSDGYTF.

The rearrangement links TRBV7-2 to TRBJ1-5; D might be TRBD1 (6 bases). Germline CDR1 reads SGHTA; CDR2 reads FQGNSA. This CDR3 has 13 amino acids. Deletions cut 1 base from V and 7 bases from J, with 8 bases between. DNA for the CDR3: TGTGCCAGCAGCTTAGACAGGGCCCAGCCCCAGCATTTT. It encodes CASSLDRAQPQHF.

The chain links TRBV19 to TRBJ1-2, with a possible D match to TRBD1 (5 bases). This CDR3 region has 12 residues. Germline V gene lookup returns CDR1 LNHDA and CDR2 SQIVND (reference sequence). V was clipped by 5 bases and J by 2 bases, with 6 bases between them. CDR3 sequence: CASSRQNYGYTF. CDR3 bases: TGTGCCAGTAGTCGACAGAACTATGGCTACACCTTC.

This clone has a handful of counts. The chain employs TRBV6-6 and TRBJ2-3, with 11 nucleotides matching TRBD2. The CDR3 loop spans 16 amino acids. Germline V lookup: CDR1 MNHNY, CDR2 SVGAGI (reference sequence). V lost 2 bases and J lost 0; bases outside the gene matches: 1. CDR3 DNA: TGTGCCAGCAGTTACCTAGCGGGAGGCAGCACAGATACGCAGTATTTT. Its protein is CASSYLAGGSTDTQYF.

The chain couples TRBV11-3 to TRBJ2-5; D is uncertain. The CDR3 extends over 17 amino acids. Trimming removed 1 base from V and 2 bases from J, with 17 bases in between. Germline-derived CDR1 and CDR2 are SGHNT and YENEEA. The CDR3 reads CASSLGFTGSFQETQYF. DNA for the CDR3: TGTGCCAGCAGCTTAGGATTTACCGGGTCTTTTCAAGAGACCCAGTACTTC.

This clone was found a few times. The chain has TRBV11-2 and TRBJ2-6; tentatively, D is TRBD1 (6 bases). Trimming cost V 5 bases and J 1 base, with 12 bases left between them. The CDR3 is 16 amino acids. From germline, CDR1 is SGHAT and CDR2 FQNNGV. The CDR3 DNA sequence: TGTGCCAGCAGCACCCGACAGGAATCTGGGGCCAACGTCCTGACTTTC. Protein product: CASSTRQESGANVLTF.

The genes are TRBV7-9 and TRBJ1-2, with a tentative D call TRBD1 (6 bases). The V and J ends lost 1 base and 2 bases respectively, with 11 bases between them. CDR1 SEHNR and CDR2 FQNEAQ come from the germline V gene (reference sequence). There are 15 residues in the CDR3. CDR3 protein: CASSLDWTANYGYTF. DNA of the CDR3: TGTGCCAGCAGCTTAGATTGGACAGCAAACTATGGCTACACCTTC.

The chain joins TRBV19 to TRBJ1-5; D call uncertain. Deletions cut 1 base from V and 0 bases from J, with 7 bases between. This CDR3 has 15 amino acids. CDR1 is LNHDA and CDR2 is SQIVND in the germline V gene (reference sequence). CDR3 nucleotide sequence: TGTGCCAGTAGTATAGGGAGTTATAGCAATCAGCCCCAGCATTTT. It translates to CASSIGSYSNQPQHF. Based on the CDR3 plus reference TRBV19 and TRBJ1-5, the full variable domain is DGGITQSPKYLFRKEGQNVTLSCEQNLNHDAMYWYRQDPGQGLRLIYYSQIVNDFQKGDIAEGYSVSREKKESFPLTVTSAQKNPTAFYLCASSIGSYSNQPQHFGDGTRLSIL.

The rearrangement uses TRBV29-1 and TRBJ2-1, with 8 bases fitting TRBD1. Trimming removed 7 bases from V and 3 bases from J; junction bases left unmatched: 8. The germline V gene encodes CDR1 SQVTM and CDR2 ANQGSEA. The CDR3 runs 14 residues. Here the CDR3 reads CSGAAGQGYNEQFF. DNA for the CDR3: TGCAGCGGGGCCGCAGGACAGGGCTACAATGAGCAGTTCTTC.

This chain links TRBV5-1 with TRBJ1-1; the match to TRBD1 covers 7 bases. With V trimmed by 0 bases and J by 7 bases, 9 bases remained unmatched. CDR3 length equals 15 residues. Germline V gene data show CDR1 as SGHRS and CDR2 as YFSETQ. The CDR3 spells CASSLAPAQGVEAFF. In DNA form, the CDR3 reads TGCGCCAGCAGCTTGGCCCCAGCTCAGGGGGTTGAAGCTTTCTTT.